This T cell receptor (beta chain) was found in a study of control samples from healthy donors and cancer patients (dated by TCRdb to 2018 to 2020). The CDR3 holds 14 amino acids from the cysteine to the phenylalanine. Only CDR3 DNA remains: 42 bases, in frame from the first base. From the germline V gene, CDR1 is SGHAT and CDR2 is FQNNGV. From V the trimming removes 5 bases and from J it removes 5 bases, while the gene matches leave 7 bases of the junction unaccounted for. This clone has just one count. What this receptor recognizes is not known. The input lacks base qualities; no much larger clone sits a single base away. Libraries were made using the immunoSEQ multiplex PCR assay. TCRdb limited this immuneACCESS table to in-frame rearrangements with V and J called. A share of clones is missing; checked studies link under half to unresolved V genes, and the rest is unexplained. The sample profile shows fewer than 65,000 clones; approximately 90% of them were found once. The top ten hold roughly 1.5% of the sample.

The receptor was isolated from a man aged 40-55 years with colorectal cancer. This chain joins TRBV11-2 to TRBJ1-1; 8 middle bases align to TRBD1. The specimen sequenced was PBMCs. The sequenced DNA is TGTGCCAGCAGCCAGGACAGGGAGGTTACTGAAGCTTTCTTT. Translated, this is CASSQDREVTEAFF.